The following is a TCR beta chain sequence with its context. Its specificity is not known. Reverse transcription of about 0.5 to 1 ug RNA was carried out with random hexamers. A multiplex approach, immunoSEQ multiplex PCR, amplified TCR beta CDR3 across 54 Vbeta and 13 Jbeta. From the immunoSEQ multiplex PCR reads, TCRdb called clonotypes with MiXCR, one entry per CDR3 protein. The table records some 140,000 distinct CDR3 sequences, about 95% of them present only once. This CDR3 has 15 residues. Looked up from germline, CDR1 is MGHRA and CDR2 is YSYEKL. The V segment lost 1 base and the J segment 3 bases; nucleotides outside the gene matches: 4. These data come from a study of CD8 T cells in Susac syndrome. Study-level background: Within the sequenced Susac syndrome patient group, six exhibited active disease and about eight were in remission. General study findings and limits: The peak of CD8+ clonal expansion in Susac was seen in TEMRA cells and active patients.

Sequencing of TCR beta was carried out in blood CD8+ and CD4+ T cells. The sample taken for sequencing was CD8+ T cells from PBMCs. The chain uses TRBV4-1 and TRBJ1-1; 8 nucleotides align to TRBD1. The TCR was taken from a human donor with Susac syndrome. The CDR3 loop reads CASSQGAGGDTEAFF. As DNA, the CDR3 is TGCGCCAGCAGCCAAGGGGCAGGGGGCGACACTGAAGCTTTCTTT.